The rows below give T cell receptor beta chains drawn from one sample of a study of OX40 agonist ivuxolimab in advanced cancers. Produced via immunoSEQ multiplex PCR; TCRdb's table is partial and in-frame only. Altogether tens of thousands of clones are present, 80% to 90% being singletons, with the ten largest covering roughly 1.1%. This specimen was CD4+ or CD8+ T cells sorted from blood, taken in a trial of the OX40 agonist ivuxolimab. The receptors derive from an adult with an advanced solid tumor such as melanoma, head and neck, liver or kidney cancer. The CDR3 runs from the conserved cysteine through the conserved F or W. Each record gives: V gene, J gene, D gene, clone size, CDR3 DNA, CDR3 protein. The D gene is left open where the match is weak. Rows may omit the clone size; those that give it use once, few, many or a size class.

V: TRBV9; J: TRBJ1-1; D: .; size: .; DNA: TGTGCCAGCAGCGTAGAGATGGGGGCTGAAGCTTTCTTT; CDR3: CASSVEMGAEAFF
V: TRBV2; J: TRBJ1-1; D: .; size: .; DNA: TGTGCCAGCAGTAAACAGGGAACTCTTAACACTGAAGCTTTCTTT; CDR3: CASSKQGTLNTEAFF
V: TRBV9; J: TRBJ1-4; D: .; size: .; DNA: TGTGCCAGCAGCGTCACCCTATCTAATGAAAAACTGTTTTTT; CDR3: CASSVTLSNEKLFF
V: TRBV7-6; J: TRBJ2-2; D: TRBD1; size: .; DNA: TGTGCCAGCAGCCTCATCTCAGCAAGGACAGGGCAAATAACCACCGGGGAGCTGTTTTTT; CDR3: CASSLISARTGQITTGELFF
V: TRBV28; J: TRBJ1-2; D: .; size: few; DNA: TGTGCCAGTGGGGAGGGACCTTATGGCTACACCTTC; CDR3: CASGEGPYGYTF
V: TRBV19; J: TRBJ1-2; D: .; size: .; DNA: TGTGCCAGTACTCCCTGGGCCCCTATCCCCGCTAACTATGGCTACACCTTC; CDR3: CASTPWAPIPANYGYTF
V: TRBV7-2; J: TRBJ1-2; D: TRBD1; size: .; DNA: TGTGCCAGCAGCTTAGCGCTGGACAGGGGTGGGGGCTACACCTTC; CDR3: CASSLALDRGGGYTF
V: TRBV28; J: TRBJ1-2; D: TRBD1; size: once; DNA: TGTGCCAGCAGTAACAGGGGGTTCTATGGCTACACCTTC; CDR3: CASSNRGFYGYTF
V: TRBV7-8; J: TRBJ1-1; D: .; size: .; DNA: TGTGCCAGCAGTGAAGCCCGGCCGAACACTGAAGCTTTCTTT; CDR3: CASSEARPNTEAFF
V: TRBV5-1; J: TRBJ1-4; D: .; size: .; DNA: TGCGCCAGCAGCTTGGACGTGGTCGGCGGAGAAAAACTGTTTTTT; CDR3: CASSLDVVGGEKLFF
V: TRBV6-5; J: TRBJ1-1; D: .; size: .; DNA: TGTGCCAGCAGTTACTCGCCTCGGAACACTGAAGCTTTCTTT; CDR3: CASSYSPRNTEAFF
V: TRBV6-1; J: TRBJ1-1; D: .; size: .; DNA: TGTGCCAGCAGCCCTTTCGGGAGCGCGAACACTGAAGCTTTCTTT; CDR3: CASSPFGSANTEAFF
V: TRBV7-9; J: TRBJ2-5; D: .; size: .; DNA: TGTGCCAGCAGCCCCGTTGGGGGGTCCCAAGAGACCCAGTACTTC; CDR3: CASSPVGGSQETQYF
V: TRBV18; J: TRBJ1-1; D: .; size: .; DNA: TGTGCCAGCTCACAAAGTGGAGGGACGAACACTGAAGCTTTCTTT; CDR3: CASSQSGGTNTEAFF
V: TRBV11-3; J: TRBJ1-2; D: .; size: .; DNA: TGTGCCAGCAGCTTGAGTCCCCAAGGGGGCTACACCTTC; CDR3: CASSLSPQGGYTF
V: TRBV7-9; J: TRBJ2-3; D: .; size: .; DNA: TGTGCCAGCAGCCCCTCTAGGGGGGGTACGCAGTATTTT; CDR3: CASSPSRGGTQYF
V: TRBV7-2; J: TRBJ2-3; D: TRBD2; size: .; DNA: TGTGCCAGCAGCTTTGGGGCGGGGGGCCGGACAGATACGCAGTATTTT; CDR3: CASSFGAGGRTDTQYF
V: TRBV5-1; J: TRBJ1-1; D: .; size: once; DNA: TGCGCCAGCAGCTATGGACACTTGAACACTGAAGCTTTCTTT; CDR3: CASSYGHLNTEAFF
V: TRBV6-1; J: TRBJ2-4; D: .; size: .; DNA: TGTGCCAGCAGTGAAGTAGGCCGGGGCAAAAACATTCAGTACTTC; CDR3: CASSEVGRGKNIQYF
V: TRBV7-2; J: TRBJ1-1; D: .; size: .; DNA: TGTGCCAGCAGCTTAGTGGTGAATGCTGAAGCTTTCTTT; CDR3: CASSLVVNAEAFF
V: TRBV4-1; J: TRBJ1-6; D: .; size: .; DNA: TGCGCCAGCACCCCCCGGCGACAGGCCCCCGAACCCCTCCACTTT; CDR3: CASTPRRQAPEPLHF
V: TRBV4-1; J: TRBJ2-7; D: TRBD1; size: .; DNA: TGCGCCAGCAGCCCGGGGACAGTTTCCTACGAGCAGTACTTC; CDR3: CASSPGTVSYEQYF
V: TRBV27; J: TRBJ2-5; D: TRBD2; size: .; DNA: TGTGCCAGCAGTCAAAGGGAGGGCGAGACCCAGTACTTC; CDR3: CASSQREGETQYF
V: TRBV4-1; J: TRBJ2-2; D: TRBD1; size: .; DNA: TGCGCCAGCAGCCAGCTCTGGACAGGGGGCACCGGGGAGCTGTTTTTT; CDR3: CASSQLWTGGTGELFF
V: TRBV6-6; J: TRBJ2-2; D: TRBD1; size: few; DNA: TGTGCCAGCACCAACCCTGACAGGGGTGGTAGCGGGGAGCTGTTTTTT; CDR3: CASTNPDRGGSGELFF
V: TRBV2; J: TRBJ2-1; D: .; size: .; DNA: TGTGCCAGCAGTGAAGAGACAGGCCATGAGCAGTTCTTC; CDR3: CASSEETGHEQFF
V: TRBV4-2; J: TRBJ2-7; D: TRBD2; size: .; DNA: TGTGCCAGCAGCCAAGACGCGGGGGGGGTCTACGAGCAGTACTTC; CDR3: CASSQDAGGVYEQYF
V: TRBV5-5; J: TRBJ2-2; D: TRBD1; size: .; DNA: TGTGCCAGCAGCTTATTTGTGACAGGGTCCGGGGAGCTGTTTTTT; CDR3: CASSLFVTGSGELFF
V: TRBV6-1; J: TRBJ1-2; D: TRBD1; size: .; DNA: TGTGCCAGCAGAGCTTATGGACAGGGAGGCTATGGCTACACCTTC; CDR3: CASRAYGQGGYGYTF
V: TRBV2; J: TRBJ2-2; D: .; size: .; DNA: TGTGCCAGCAGTGTGGACTCCCATCAGGCCGGGGAGCTGTTTTTT; CDR3: CASSVDSHQAGELFF
V: TRBV7-2; J: TRBJ1-3; D: .; size: .; DNA: TGTGCCAGCAGCTTAACCACAGGGTTCTCTGGAAACACCATATATTTT; CDR3: CASSLTTGFSGNTIYF
V: TRBV27; J: TRBJ1-2; D: .; size: .; DNA: TGTGCCAGCAGTTTAAATGATGGGGCTGGCTACACCTTC; CDR3: CASSLNDGAGYTF
V: TRBV7-2; J: TRBJ2-5; D: TRBD2; size: .; DNA: TGTGCCAGCAGCTTAGGTAGTAGCGGGAAAGAGACCCAGTACTTC; CDR3: CASSLGSSGKETQYF
V: TRBV20-1; J: TRBJ1-2; D: .; size: .; DNA: TGCAGTGCACATAAGGGCTACACCTTC; CDR3: CSAHKGYTF
V: TRBV7-2; J: TRBJ1-2; D: TRBD1; size: .; DNA: TGTGCCAGCAGTTCCGACAGGGGAGGTGGCTACACCTTC; CDR3: CASSSDRGGGYTF
V: TRBV2; J: TRBJ1-6; D: .; size: .; DNA: TGTGCCAGCAGTGAACACAGGAGAAAAAATTCACCCCTCCACTTT; CDR3: CASSEHRRKNSPLHF
V: TRBV18; J: TRBJ2-5; D: .; size: .; DNA: TGTGCCAGCACTCGGACAGAAGAGACCCAGTACTTC; CDR3: CASTRTEETQYF
V: TRBV5-4; J: TRBJ2-3; D: .; size: .; DNA: TGTGCCAGCAGCTTCCCGGGCCACACAGATACGCAGTATTTT; CDR3: CASSFPGHTDTQYF
V: TRBV5-1; J: TRBJ1-1; D: TRBD1; size: .; DNA: TGCGCCAGCAGAAGAGGGGGCAAGAACACTGAAGCTTTCTTT; CDR3: CASRRGGKNTEAFF
V: TRBV27; J: TRBJ1-1; D: .; size: once; DNA: TGTGCCAGCAGTCCTACAGTTGCAGGTACGACTGAAGCTTTCTTT; CDR3: CASSPTVAGTTEAFF
V: TRBV10-2; J: TRBJ1-5; D: .; size: few; DNA: TGCGCCAGCAGTGATTCAGGGGACGGAAGGCCCCAGCATTTT; CDR3: CASSDSGDGRPQHF
V: TRBV12-5; J: TRBJ1-3; D: .; size: .; DNA: TGTGCTAGTGGTTTGGATATCCTCGGGGTAGGAAACACCATATATTTT; CDR3: CASGLDILGVGNTIYF
V: TRBV27; J: TRBJ2-2; D: .; size: .; DNA: TGTGCCAGCACCAAAACAGGGTATTCGGCCGGGGAGCTGTTTTTT; CDR3: CASTKTGYSAGELFF
V: TRBV10-2; J: TRBJ2-3; D: .; size: .; DNA: TGCGCCAGCAGTGAGTCGACCGGGTCATCTGGCACAGATACGCAGTATTTT; CDR3: CASSESTGSSGTDTQYF
V: TRBV5-1; J: TRBJ2-1; D: TRBD2; size: .; DNA: TGCGCCAGCAGCTTCCCGACGGGGGGTAGTGAGCAGTTCTTC; CDR3: CASSFPTGGSEQFF
V: TRBV29-1; J: TRBJ1-2; D: .; size: .; DNA: TGCAGCGTTGAAGATCCTGGCTACACCTTC; CDR3: CSVEDPGYTF
V: TRBV2; J: TRBJ2-3; D: TRBD2; size: .; DNA: TGTGCCACAAGGTTAGCGGGGGTCACAGATACGCAGTATTTT; CDR3: CATRLAGVTDTQYF
V: TRBV7-2; J: TRBJ1-1; D: .; size: .; DNA: TGTGCCAGCAGCTTAGCGGCCCAGATGAACACTGAAGCTTTCTTT; CDR3: CASSLAAQMNTEAFF
V: TRBV7-2; J: TRBJ1-1; D: .; size: .; DNA: TGTGCCAGCAGCTTACGACAGGACCCCCTTACTGAAGCTTTCTTT; CDR3: CASSLRQDPLTEAFF
V: TRBV7-2; J: TRBJ2-5; D: TRBD1; size: .; DNA: TGTGCCAGCAGCTTATGGGGACAGGGGGCGCGGGAGCAGTACTTC; CDR3: CASSLWGQGAREQYF
V: TRBV7-2; J: TRBJ1-1; D: .; size: .; DNA: TGTGCCAGCAGCTTAGGGGCCAGGAACACTGAAGCTTTCTTT; CDR3: CASSLGARNTEAFF
V: TRBV19; J: TRBJ1-1; D: .; size: .; DNA: TGTGCCAGTAGTCGTCCATCGACGCCGAACACTGAAGCTTTCTTT; CDR3: CASSRPSTPNTEAFF
V: TRBV13; J: TRBJ1-4; D: .; size: .; DNA: TGTGCCAGCAGGGGGAATAATGAAAAACTGTTTTTT; CDR3: CASRGNNEKLFF